This is a list of T cell receptor beta chains from one sample in a study of response to subunit inactivated influenza vaccine. TCRdb itself ran the RT-PCR reads through MiXCR, one entry per CDR3 protein. This table has approximately 570,000 distinct CDR3 sequences, approximately 7.6% appearing once. The starting material was PBMCs from blood, obtained around 25 months after vaccination. The receptors were sampled from a man aged 50 to 69 who received an inactivated influenza vaccine. Each CDR3 is given with its conserved first and last residue. D genes are given only for firm matches. Only some rows state a clone size, as once, few, many or a class for expanded clones.

cdr3_aa | cdr3_nt | j_call | v_call | d_call | clone_size
CASSREGGPNTEAFF | TGTGCCAGCAGTCGCGAGGGGGGGCCGAACACTGAAGCTTTCTTT | TRBJ1-1 | TRBV2 | - | -
CASSPPGDTQYF | TGTGCCAGCAGCCCCCCGGGTGATACGCAGTATTTT | TRBJ2-3 | TRBV7-9 | - | many
CASSGGDYEQYF | TGTGCCAGCAGTGGAGGCGACTACGAGCAGTACTTC | TRBJ2-7 | TRBV2 | - | -
CASSQFIFEQYF | TGTGCCAGCAGCCAATTCATTTTCGAGCAGTACTTC | TRBJ2-7 | TRBV14 | - | -
CASSGLGSGTDTQYF | TGTGCCAGCAGTGGGTTGGGTAGCGGGACAGATACGCAGTATTTT | TRBJ2-3 | TRBV6-1 | TRBD2 | many
CASSLGTGGKGWYEQYF | TGCGCCAGCAGCTTGGGGACAGGGGGCAAAGGGTGGTACGAGCAGTACTTC | TRBJ2-7 | TRBV5-1 | TRBD1 | -
CAISNRAGGTEAFF | TGTGCCATCAGTAACAGGGCAGGAGGCACTGAAGCTTTCTTT | TRBJ1-1 | TRBV10-3 | - | -
CASSLATSGISYEQYF | TGTGCCAGCAGCTTAGCGACTAGCGGGATCTCCTACGAGCAGTACTTC | TRBJ2-7 | TRBV7-2 | TRBD2 | -
CASSDGPGTGPYEQYF | TGTGCCAGCAGCGATGGACCAGGGACAGGGCCATACGAGCAGTACTTC | TRBJ2-7 | TRBV7-9 | TRBD1 | few
CASSPGLGGNTEAFF | TGTGCCAGCAGCCCTGGGCTAGGGGGGAACACTGAAGCTTTCTTT | TRBJ1-1 | TRBV5-5 | - | -
CASARGAYRGTTDTQYF | TGTGCCAGCGCTAGGGGGGCCTACAGGGGGACTACAGATACGCAGTATTTT | TRBJ2-3 | TRBV6-4 | TRBD1 | few
CAISDSRPGEDTQYF | TGTGCCATCAGTGACTCACGACCCGGAGAAGATACGCAGTATTTT | TRBJ2-3 | TRBV10-3 | - | -
CASSPLTGALGYGYTF | TGTGCCAGCAGCCCCCTAACAGGGGCTCTGGGCTATGGCTACACCTTC | TRBJ1-2 | TRBV7-9 | TRBD1 | many
CSATLNALRNTGELFF | TGCAGTGCTACGTTAAACGCCCTGAGGAACACCGGGGAGCTGTTTTTT | TRBJ2-2 | TRBV20-1 | - | -
CASSQPGTRSLYSNQPQHF | TGTGCCAGCAGCCAGCCCGGGACACGGAGCCTTTATAGCAATCAGCCCCAGCATTTT | TRBJ1-5 | TRBV14 | - | few
CAIGQENTEAFF | TGTGCCATAGGACAGGAGAACACTGAAGCTTTCTTT | TRBJ1-1 | TRBV10-3 | TRBD1 | -
CASSLLIKETQYF | TGTGCCAGCAGCCTCCTCATCAAGGAGACCCAGTACTTC | TRBJ2-5 | TRBV7-2 | - | -
CASSIGRELWFF | TGTGCCAGCAGCATTGGTAGGGAGTTGTGGTTCTTC | TRBJ2-1 | TRBV7-2 | - | -
CMYSPSTDTQYF | TGCATGTACAGCCCGAGCACAGATACGCAGTATTTT | TRBJ2-3 | TRBV29-1 | - | many
CASSWNGNQPQHF | TGTGCCAGCAGCTGGAACGGGAATCAGCCCCAGCATTTT | TRBJ1-5 | TRBV7-2 | - | few
CASSLSLVENEQFF | TGTGCCAGCAGCTTATCCCTGGTGGAAAATGAGCAGTTCTTC | TRBJ2-1 | TRBV7-9 | - | few
CASSYSLLGGHSNQPQHF | TGTGCCAGCAGTTACTCCTTACTGGGTGGCCATAGCAATCAGCCCCAGCATTTT | TRBJ1-5 | TRBV6-5 | - | many
CASRSGGSGGADTQYF | TGTGCCAGCAGATCCGGTGGTAGCGGGGGGGCAGATACGCAGTATTTT | TRBJ2-3 | TRBV28 | TRBD2 | -
CASSPGHTTGELFF | TGTGCCAGCAGCCCGGGACATACTACCGGGGAGCTGTTTTTT | TRBJ2-2 | TRBV7-9 | - | many
CAISESGTYNEQFF | TGTGCCATCAGTGAGTCAGGTACTTACAATGAGCAGTTCTTC | TRBJ2-1 | TRBV10-3 | - | many
CASSELLRGGSNEQFF | TGTGCCAGCAGTGAACTCCTCAGGGGGGGGAGTAATGAGCAGTTCTTC | TRBJ2-1 | TRBV25-1 | - | few
CASSLKLVTDTQYF | TGTGCCAGCAGCTTGAAACTGGTAACAGATACGCAGTATTTT | TRBJ2-3 | TRBV5-5 | - | many
CSARRGGNRETQYF | TGCAGTGCTCGGCGGGGGGGCAATCGCGAGACCCAGTACTTC | TRBJ2-5 | TRBV20-1 | TRBD2 | few
CSASRANYGYTF | TGCAGTGCTAGCCGTGCAAACTATGGCTACACCTTC | TRBJ1-2 | TRBV20-1 | - | -
CASSLPRCGRKQETQYF | TGTGCCAGCAGTTTACCTCGATGCGGGAGGAAACAAGAGACCCAGTACTTC | TRBJ2-5 | TRBV27 | TRBD2 | few
CSVGQWDYNEQFF | TGCAGCGTTGGGCAGTGGGACTACAATGAGCAGTTCTTC | TRBJ2-1 | TRBV29-1 | - | many
CASSPGQIGANVLTF | TGTGCCAGCAGCCCGGGACAGATAGGAGCCAACGTCCTGACTTTC | TRBJ2-6 | TRBV12-3/TRBV12-4 | TRBD1 | -
CASSQGTSGGAREQFF | TGTGCCAGCAGCCAGGGGACTAGCGGGGGGGCCCGCGAGCAGTTCTTC | TRBJ2-1 | TRBV4-2 | TRBD2 | few
CASSQEGGLNRATNEKLFF | TGCGCCAGCAGCCAAGAAGGAGGGCTTAACCGTGCAACTAATGAAAAACTGTTTTTT | TRBJ1-4 | TRBV4-3 | - | -
CASSQEAGGAEAFF | TGTGCCAGCAGCCAAGAGGCAGGGGGAGCTGAAGCTTTCTTT | TRBJ1-1 | TRBV4-2 | TRBD1 | few
CASSLVPSGRNNEQFF | TGTGCCAGCAGCTTAGTCCCTAGCGGGAGAAATAATGAGCAGTTCTTC | TRBJ2-1 | TRBV7-9 | TRBD2 | few
CASTLAGTYNEQFF | TGTGCCAGCACCCTCGCGGGAACCTACAATGAGCAGTTCTTC | TRBJ2-1 | TRBV7-2 | - | many
CSASFSSYNEQFF | TGCAGTGCTAGCTTTTCTTCCTACAATGAGCAGTTCTTC | TRBJ2-1 | TRBV20-1 | - | -
CASTRTHEETQYF | TGTGCCAGCACCAGGACACACGAAGAGACCCAGTACTTC | TRBJ2-5 | TRBV6-1 | - | once
CATSDLSAGGGNNEQFF | TGTGCCACCAGTGACCTCTCGGCGGGAGGGGGAAACAATGAGCAGTTCTTC | TRBJ2-1 | TRBV24-1 | TRBD2 | few
CASRARGTGFYEQYF | TGTGCCAGCAGGGCCCGCGGGACAGGGTTCTACGAGCAGTACTTC | TRBJ2-7 | TRBV7-2 | TRBD1 | many
CASSAGLSNYGYTF | TGTGCCAGCAGCGCGGGCCTCTCTAACTATGGCTACACCTTC | TRBJ1-2 | TRBV25-1 | - | -
CASSPLVRANTGELFF | TGTGCCAGCTCACCACTGGTCAGGGCGAACACCGGGGAGCTGTTTTTT | TRBJ2-2 | TRBV18 | - | -
CSARAPGQLRGELFF | TGCAGTGCTAGAGCCCCGGGACAGTTAAGAGGGGAGCTGTTTTTT | TRBJ2-2 | TRBV20-1 | TRBD1 | -
CASSQDRAFGGYGYTF | TGCGCCAGCAGCCAAGATCGCGCATTCGGCGGCTATGGCTACACCTTC | TRBJ1-2 | TRBV4-3 | - | -
CASSQGSTRGSFNEQFF | TGCGCCAGCAGCCAAGGGTCGACTAGAGGGAGCTTCAATGAGCAGTTCTTC | TRBJ2-1 | TRBV4-3 | - | -
CSARATLTGRDGTDTQYF | TGCAGTGCTCGCGCGACCTTGACAGGCCGGGACGGCACAGATACGCAGTATTTT | TRBJ2-3 | TRBV20-1 | - | few
CSPSPEARNEQFF | TGCAGTCCCAGCCCGGAGGCCAGGAATGAGCAGTTCTTC | TRBJ2-1 | TRBV20-1 | - | many
CASTLRSGMRAIAIPHEQFF | TGTGCCAGCACCCTCAGGTCGGGGATGCGAGCGATAGCGATCCCCCATGAGCAGTTCTTC | TRBJ2-1 | TRBV12-3/TRBV12-4 | - | -
CSAAGGADYGYTF | TGCAGTGCAGCAGGGGGCGCAGACTATGGCTACACCTTC | TRBJ1-2 | TRBV20-1 | TRBD1 | -
CASSYAPGRETQYF | TGTGCCAGCAGTTACGCCCCAGGGAGGGAGACCCAGTACTTC | TRBJ2-5 | TRBV6-2/TRBV6-3 | - | few
CASSSGSSSYNEQFF | TGTGCCAGCAGCTCGGGTTCGAGCTCCTACAATGAGCAGTTCTTC | TRBJ2-1 | TRBV9 | - | -
CASSVRGQGNSPLHF | TGTGCCAGCAGTGTCCGGGGACAGGGCAATTCACCCCTCCACTTT | TRBJ1-6 | TRBV2 | TRBD1 | -
CSVLVGSNQPQHF | TGCAGCGTCCTCGTCGGGAGCAATCAGCCCCAGCATTTT | TRBJ1-5 | TRBV29-1 | - | many